This TCR beta chain was observed in a study of PD-L1 blockade in urothelial cancer. Study as a whole: Patients initiated atezolizumab in about 2014 at 1,200 mg intravenously every 3 weeks.

The time point here: peripheral blood 6 weeks after treatment start. The investigators introduced synthetic TCR analog templates into each PCR as spikes. Produced via immunoSEQ multiplex PCR; TCRdb's table is partial and in-frame only. The sample carries nearly 45,000 clones, around 80% recorded once. Trimming shortened V by 7 bases and J by 0 bases, and 25 bases separated the two germline ends. The germline V gene has CDR1 SNHLY and CDR2 FYNNEI. CDR3 length equals 20 residues. The chain is built from TRBV2 and TRBJ1-6; maybe TRBD1 (6 bases). The sequencing used PBMCs, collected around atezolizumab (anti-PD-L1) treatment. This clonotype was obtained from a man aged 55-75 years with urothelial cancer. The CDR3, as DNA: TGTGCCAGCAAAAATGGGCCCGGGGACACCACTAGCTCCTATAATTCACCCCTCCACTTT. Amino acid sequence: CASKNGPGDTTSSYNSPLHF.